The clone carrying this T cell receptor beta chain has just a few counts. The antigen is undetermined. This entry comes from a study of T cells in localized non-small cell lung cancer. Study-wide points: The highest T cell clonality was in uninvolved adjacent lung, above tumor.

Only in-frame clones appear in the TCRdb table, and some are missing; sequencing was by immunoSEQ multiplex PCR. The table has tens of thousands of clones, about 88% seen once. V lost 3 bases, J lost 4 bases, and 13 bases lay in between. CDR3 length: 15 amino acids. Germline values: CDR1 SEHNR, CDR2 FQNEAQ (reference sequence). The rearrangement joins TRBV7-9 to TRBJ1-3, with a tentative D call TRBD1 (5 bases). The TCR comes from a woman aged 35 to 70 with stage I squamous cell lung carcinoma. The sequencing used peripheral blood, collected before any cancer treatment. In DNA, the CDR3 is TGTGCCAGCAGCTTTAGCTGGTCAGGGGGAAACACCATATATTTT. Its translation is CASSFSWSGGNTIYF.